The 24 T cell receptor beta chains given below trace back to one sample, sequenced in a study of regulatory T cells in long-lasting Graves disease. Noted time point: persistent/refractory GD, antithyroid drugs over 5 years with positive TRAb. PBMCs provided the RNA from which the TCR library was made. Assembly of TCR beta libraries relied on iRepertoire HTBI primers together with Arm-PCR of CDR3 regions. TCRdb analysed the multiplex PCR reads with MiXCR anew, one entry per CDR3 protein. The table shows 400,000 or so distinct CDR3 sequences, with 20% to 25% occurring only once. Sequencing used peripheral blood mononuclear cells (PBMCs), obtained when the disease was refractory, from a patient treated with antithyroid drugs. The receptors were gathered from a female donor with Graves disease.

V usage is TRBV20-1 and J usage is TRBJ1-4; TRBD1 agrees at 10 bases. Germline CDR1 is DFQATT and CDR2 is SNEGSKA (reference sequence). This CDR3 contains 14 residues. J gave up 13 bases and V 6 bases, and 14 bases lay outside the gene matches. Here the CDR3 DNA reads TGCAGTGCCGGCGGACAGGGGGAGTCAGACAGACTGTTTTTT. Its protein is CSAGGQGESDRLFF.

V gene TRBV14 combines with J gene TRBJ2-7; D uncertain. CDR3 length: 13 amino acids. Germline V CDR1 and CDR2: SGHDN, FVKESK. The V end lost 1 base, the J end lost 3 bases, and 7 bases lay between the germline ends. This CDR3 reads CASSQVPFYEQYF. The CDR3 region has the DNA TGTGCCAGCAGCCAAGTCCCGTTCTACGAGCAGTACTTC.

The chain uses TRBV6-9 and TRBJ2-3; tentatively, D is TRBD2 (5 bases). Germline-derived CDR1 and CDR2 are MNHGY and SVAAGI. V was shortened by 4 bases and J by 1 base, with 12 bases between the two germline ends. The CDR3 has 15 amino acids. The CDR3 reads CASSSPGGGTDTQYF. CDR3 nucleotide sequence: TGTGCCAGCAGTTCCCCCGGAGGAGGCACAGATACGCAGTATTTT.

The chain is built from TRBV9 and TRBJ1-2; D may be TRBD1 (6 bases). Trimming shortened V by 4 bases and J by 6 bases, and 19 bases separated the two germline ends. The CDR3 extends over 15 amino acids. CDR1 and CDR2 from the germline V gene are SGDLS and YYNGEE. This CDR3 reads CASSPGRGDINGYTF. For the CDR3, the DNA is TGTGCCAGCAGCCCCGGTAGAGGGGACATAAATGGCTACACCTTC.

This clonotype was seen ten or more times. The chain combines TRBV7-9 with TRBJ2-5; D might be TRBD1 (5 bases). There are 16 residues in the CDR3. V was trimmed by 0 bases and J by 1 base, leaving 12 bases between them. Per the germline V gene, CDR1 is SEHNR and CDR2 is FQNEAQ (reference sequence). The CDR3 reads CASSLALGVLQETQYF. The CDR3 coding sequence is TGTGCCAGCAGCTTAGCGCTAGGGGTCCTCCAAGAGACCCAGTACTTC.

As to this clonotype: A read error may account for a junction end that differs from germline. V usage is TRBV20-1 and J usage is TRBJ2-3; D may correspond to TRBD1 or TRBD2 (5 bases each). Germline V gene sequence: CDR1 DFQATT, CDR2 SNEGSKA (reference sequence). The CDR3 consists of 11 residues. CDR3 bases: TGCAGTGCTAACCGGGGCTCCTATAAATCTTTT. It translates to CSANRGSYKSF.

The chain recombines TRBV7-2 with TRBJ1-4, with TRBD1 matching over 7 bases. This CDR3 contains 15 residues. With 5 bases clipped from V and 4 bases from J, the junction kept 7 bases outside the gene matches. Looked up from germline, CDR1 is SGHTA and CDR2 is FQGNSA. The CDR3 loop reads CASSLEGQHNEKLFF. DNA for the CDR3: TGTGCCAGCAGCCTAGAGGGACAGCATAATGAAAAACTGTTTTTT.

Concerning this clonotype itself: This may be a read error: a much more frequent sequence differs by one nucleotide. The chain is built from TRBV28 and TRBJ2-3, with 16 bases matching TRBD2. The CDR3 has 18 amino acids. Germline lookup yields CDR1 MDHEN and CDR2 SYDVKM. CDR3 sequence reads: CASSSRGTSGRETDAQYF. CDR3 coding DNA: TGTGCCAGCAGTTCCCGTGGGACTAGCGGGAGGGAAACAGATGCGCAGTATTTT.

For this clonotype: A far larger clone differs by one base, so this is likely a read error. J is TRBJ2-7 and V is TRBV7-2, with D possibly being TRBD2 (6 bases). This CDR3 region has 17 residues. CDR1 is SGHTA and CDR2 is FQGNSA in the germline V gene. V was cut by 1 base and J by 2 bases, with 18 bases left in between. The DNA of the CDR3 is TGTGCCAGCAGCTTAGAGGATGTACGGGAGCTTCCCTACGAGCAGTACTTC. Protein product: CASSLEDVRELPYEQYF.

This clonotype turned up a few times. This sequence joins TRBV13 and TRBJ1-4, with TRBD1 as a possible D gene (6 bases). Germline lookup yields CDR1 PRHDT and CDR2 FYEKMQ (reference sequence). This CDR3 is 14 amino acids long. With 3 bases removed from V and 8 bases from J, the gap between germline ends came to 13 bases. The chain's CDR3 is CASSFRTDLEKLFF. The DNA for the CDR3 is TGTGCCAGCAGCTTCAGGACAGACCTCGAAAAACTGTTTTTT.

This clonotype was observed many times. The rearrangement links TRBV12-3 or TRBV12-4 to TRBJ1-1, with D possibly being TRBD1 (6 bases). V was shortened by 7 bases and J by 4 bases, with 16 bases between the two germline ends. CDR3 length: 14 amino acids. The CDR3 loop is CASILWGRGTEAFF. The CDR3 DNA follows: TGTGCCAGCATATTGTGGGGGCGGGGCACTGAAGCTTTCTTT.

Only a few counts were recorded for this clonotype. The chain joins TRBV5-1 to TRBJ2-4; D is possibly TRBD2 (6 bases). This CDR3 contains 15 residues. Germline values: CDR1 SGHRS, CDR2 YFSETQ. V was trimmed by 0 bases and J by 7 bases, leaving 14 bases between them. The CDR3 DNA reads TGCGCCAGCAGCTTGGAAGTAGGACGGGAGAACATTCAGTACTTC. It codes for CASSLEVGRENIQYF.

V is TRBV10-3 and J is TRBJ2-5; TRBD2 matches 7 bases. The junction had 5 bases not matched to a gene; V was cut back by 8 bases and J by 5 bases. The germline V gene has CDR1 ENHRY and CDR2 SYGVKD. CDR3 length: 12 amino acids. The CDR3 DNA follows: TGTGCCATCCCCGGACTAGGGGAGACCCAGTACTTC. Amino acid sequence: CAIPGLGETQYF.

This clonotype was seen at least ten times. The V gene is TRBV7-3, the J gene TRBJ2-1; TRBD2 matches 7 bases. This CDR3 has 18 residues. Germline V gene sequence: CDR1 SGHTA, CDR2 FQGTGA. Trimming removed 1 base from V and 5 bases from J; junction bases left unmatched: 14. CDR3 sequence: CASSLRPTSVSRDNEQFF. In DNA form, the CDR3 reads TGTGCCAGCAGCTTAAGACCCACTAGCGTATCTCGGGACAATGAGCAGTTCTTC.

This clonotype showed up many times. The rearrangement joins TRBV20-1 to TRBJ1-1, with D possibly being TRBD1 (5 bases). CDR1 is DFQATT, CDR2 SNEGSKA, per germline (reference sequence). This CDR3 is 14 amino acids long. Trimming left V 6 bases short and J 1 base short, with 15 bases between. CDR3 sequence reads: CSARLDIGNTEAFF. Written as DNA, the CDR3 is TGCAGTGCCCGCCTGGACATTGGGAACACTGAAGCTTTCTTT.

The genes are TRBV20-1 and TRBJ1-6, with 7 bases lining up with TRBD1. CDR1 is DFQATT, CDR2 SNEGSKA, per germline (reference sequence). The CDR3 runs to 17 residues. For the CDR3, the DNA is TGCAAAGCTAGGTGGGGGAGGGGGCGTATGGGAAATTCACCCCTCCACTTT. Protein product: CKARWGRGRMGNSPLHF.

Only a few counts were recorded for this clonotype. The chain combines TRBV12-3 or TRBV12-4 with TRBJ2-7, with D maybe TRBD2 (6 bases). This CDR3 is built from 13 residues. The V and J ends lost 3 bases and 5 bases respectively, with 11 bases between them. The CDR3 sequence is CASSFTGRNEQYF. CDR3 nucleotides: TGTGCCAGCAGTTTCACTGGGAGGAACGAGCAGTACTTC.

The chain has TRBV10-3 and TRBJ1-2; possibly TRBD1 for D (5 bases). The CDR3 consists of 13 residues. The V gene lost 4 bases and the J gene lost 2 bases, with 8 bases spanning the gap. Germline V gives CDR1 ENHRY, CDR2 SYGVKD. The CDR3 coding sequence is TGTGCCATCAGTGCGACAGAGAACTATGGCTACACCTTC. Translated: CAISATENYGYTF.

This clonotype has more than one count but fewer than ten. V usage is TRBV6-1 and J usage is TRBJ1-6; 7 nucleotides align to TRBD1. Germline trimming cut 6 bases from V and 6 bases from J; bases unmatched to any gene: 8. This CDR3 is 15 amino acids long. Per germline, CDR1 MNHNS and CDR2 SASEGT. CDR3 in DNA: TGTGCCAGCAGGCGCGACAGGGTACTTAATTCACCCCTCCACTTT. This codes for CASRRDRVLNSPLHF.

The table lists this clonotype with a few counts. The chain links TRBV25-1 to TRBJ1-2; D unresolved. Germline V gene lookup returns CDR1 MGHDK and CDR2 SYGVNS. This CDR3 contains 11 residues. V was pared by 3 bases and J by 8 bases, with 7 bases between. CDR3 in DNA: TGTGCCAGCAGTGACCGCGAGGGCTACACCTTC. It codes for CASSDREGYTF.

The sample holds many counts of this clonotype. The gene calls are TRBV3-1 and TRBJ1-4; TRBD1 matches at 7 bases. The J segment lost 6 bases and the V segment lost 3 bases, leaving 4 bases of the junction unmatched. The CDR3 has 14 residues. Germline assignment: CDR1 LGHDT and CDR2 YNNKEL (reference sequence). DNA of the CDR3: TGTGCCAGCAGCCAGGGGACAGTCCATGAAAAACTGTTTTTT. Amino acid sequence: CASSQGTVHEKLFF.

The J gene is TRBJ1-2, the V gene TRBV5-1; D gene unclear. Trimming left V 4 bases short and J 0 bases short, with 22 bases between. The CDR3 has 18 residues. Germline CDR1 and CDR2: SGHRS and YFSETQ. The CDR3 here is CASSRGIDTNLANYGYTF. The CDR3 DNA is TGCGCCAGCAGCCGAGGAATTGACACGAATTTAGCTAACTATGGCTACACCTTC.

The chain links TRBV6-2 or TRBV6-3 to TRBJ1-2; 8 nucleotides align to TRBD1. There are 13 residues in the CDR3. The V gene end was trimmed by 5 bases and the J gene end by 8 bases; junction bases not matched to a gene: 7. Germline V gene sequence: CDR1 MNHEY, CDR2 SVGEGT. CDR3 residues: CASSTDRDGGYTF. The CDR3 DNA reads TGTGCCAGCAGTACGGACAGGGACGGCGGCTACACCTTC.

This clonotype was detected ten times or more. V and J are TRBV6-5 and TRBJ1-2; TRBD1 agrees at 8 bases. Germline V CDR1 and CDR2: MNHEY, SVGAGI. Trimming removed 2 bases from V and 5 bases from J; junction bases left unmatched: 13. The CDR3 is 17 amino acids. The CDR3 sequence is CASSYRSRGPEDYGYTF. The CDR3 DNA reads TGTGCCAGCAGTTACCGGAGCAGGGGGCCGGAGGATTATGGCTACACCTTC.